Following are 15 T cell receptor beta chains from one sample sequenced in a study of CD8 T cells in Susac syndrome. After extraction with the RNeasy kit, 0.5 to 1 ug of the RNA was reverse transcribed using random hexamers. MiXCR was run by TCRdb on the immunoSEQ multiplex PCR reads, yielding one entry per CDR3 protein. The table records approximately 110,000 distinct CDR3 sequences, 93% of them present only once. The sample taken for sequencing was CD8+ T cells from PBMCs. Receptor source: a human donor with multiple sclerosis.

The CDR3 loop is CSARAEDTYEQYV. The CDR3, as DNA: TGCAGTGCTAGAGCTGAGGATACCTACGAGCAGTACGTC. V is TRBV20-1 and J is TRBJ2-7; D unclear. Trimming left V 1 base short and J 2 bases short, with 9 bases between. There are 13 residues in the CDR3. Germline lookup yields CDR1 DFQATT and CDR2 SNEGSKA (reference sequence).

The chain is built from TRBV6-1 and TRBJ2-7; TRBD1 aligns across 7 bases. V gave up 1 base and J gave up 0 bases; unmatched junction bases: 3. CDR1 and CDR2 (germline): MNHNS, SASEGT. This CDR3 spans 15 amino acids. CDR3 bases: TGTGCCAGCAGTGAAGGACAGGGCCTCTCCTACGAGCAGTACTTC. Its protein product is CASSEGQGLSYEQYF.

CDR3 amino acids: CASSSRDGPREQYF. The CDR3 DNA follows: TGTGCCAGCAGCTCCCGGGACGGACCTAGGGAGCAGTACTTC. The chain employs TRBV7-2 and TRBJ2-7, with D perhaps assigned TRBD1 or TRBD2 (5 bases each). Trimming removed 4 bases from V and 7 bases from J, with 17 bases in between. The CDR3 consists of 14 residues. Looked up from germline, CDR1 is SGHTA and CDR2 is FQGNSA.

The chain joins TRBV6-1 to TRBJ2-1, with 14 bases fitting TRBD2. V lost 5 bases to trimming and J lost 6 bases; unmatched junction nucleotides: 6. Per germline, CDR1 MNHNS and CDR2 SASEGT. The CDR3 has 16 residues. This chain's CDR3 is CASSPRTSGRPNEQFF. The CDR3 DNA sequence: TGTGCCAGCAGTCCCCGGACTAGCGGGAGGCCCAATGAGCAGTTCTTC.

CDR3 in DNA: TGCAGCGCAAGATCGACTGCAACTAATGAAAAACTGTTTTTT. The encoded protein is CSARSTATNEKLFF. This chain links TRBV29-1 with TRBJ1-4, with unresolved D. The CDR3 runs 14 residues. Trimming removed 7 bases from V and 0 bases from J, with 12 bases in between. Germline V gene sequence: CDR1 SQVTM, CDR2 ANQGSEA.

The chain uses TRBV29-1 and TRBJ2-1; 7 bases fit TRBD2. Germline values: CDR1 SQVTM, CDR2 ANQGSEA. CDR3 length: 14 residues. V shed 7 bases and J 7 bases; nucleotides not matched to a gene: 13. CDR3 region: CSAERGWGGNEQFF. In nucleotides, the CDR3 is TGCAGCGCCGAGCGTGGGTGGGGGGGGAATGAGCAGTTCTTC.

The V and J genes are TRBV20-1 and TRBJ2-7; D unresolved. The CDR3 totals 12 residues. Germline lookup yields CDR1 DFQATT and CDR2 SNEGSKA (reference sequence). Trimming cost V 1 base and J 1 base, with 5 bases left between them. DNA of the CDR3: TGCAGTGCTAGAGGTGGTTCCTACGAGCAGTACGTC. It translates to CSARGGSYEQYV.

The V and J genes are TRBV27 and TRBJ2-7; TRBD1 matches at 10 bases. This CDR3 has 14 residues. Germline trimming cut 2 bases from V and 3 bases from J; bases unmatched to any gene: 1. The germline V gene has CDR1 MNHEY and CDR2 SMNVEV (reference sequence). The CDR3 protein is CASSLGQGDYEQYF. Here the CDR3 DNA reads TGTGCCAGCAGTTTAGGACAGGGGGACTACGAGCAGTACTTC.

The rearrangement uses TRBV4-1 and TRBJ1-5; no clear D. The germline V and J ends were trimmed by 3 bases and 0 bases, with 12 bases remaining between them. The length of the CDR3 is 16 residues. Germline CDR1 reads MGHRA; CDR2 reads YSYEKL. The CDR3: CASSHANSYSNQPQHF. CDR3 coding DNA: TGCGCCAGCAGCCATGCTAACAGCTATAGCAATCAGCCCCAGCATTTT.

Concerning this clonotype itself: The germline gene is not matched at one end of the junction; a read error may be the cause. The rearrangement joins TRBV27 to TRBJ2-2; TRBD2 matches 8 bases. The germline V gene has CDR1 MNHEY and CDR2 SMNVEV (reference sequence). This CDR3 spans 12 amino acids. The CDR3 bases are TGCGGAAGCGGGAGTCTCCCCGGGGAGCTGTTTTTT. It translates to CGSGSLPGELFF.

The chain uses TRBV9 and TRBJ1-5; D is ambiguous. V was shortened by 0 bases and J by 3 bases, with 7 bases between the two germline ends. Germline CDR1 is SGDLS and CDR2 is YYNGEE. The CDR3 is made up of 14 amino acids. The CDR3 sequence is CASSVGETNQPQHF. In nucleotides, the CDR3 is TGTGCCAGCAGCGTAGGTGAGACCAATCAGCCCCAGCATTTT.

The chain combines TRBV4-1 with TRBJ2-5, with no clear D. V was clipped by 2 bases and J by 2 bases, with 6 bases between them. The CDR3 is made up of 13 amino acids. The germline V gene encodes CDR1 MGHRA and CDR2 YSYEKL. CDR3 nucleotide sequence: TGCGCCAGCAGCCAATGGGCTCAAGAGACCCAGTACTTC. This encodes CASSQWAQETQYF.

The rearrangement uses TRBV30 and TRBJ2-2; D is ambiguous. Germline-derived CDR1 and CDR2 are GTSNPN and SVGIG (reference sequence). CDR3 size: 12 residues. The CDR3 DNA reads TGTGGGCTAGGATTGGACACCGGGGAGCTGTTTTTT. This encodes CGLGLDTGELFF. The full variable domain, rest sourced from reference TRBV30 and TRBJ2-2, is SQTIHQWPATLVQPVGSPLSLECTVEGTSNPNLYWYRQAAGRGLQLLFYSVGIGQISSEVPQNLSASRPQDRQFILSSKKLLLSDSGFYLCGLGLDTGELFFGEGSRLTVL.

The J gene is TRBJ2-5, the V gene TRBV9, with TRBD2 matching over 10 bases. CDR1 is SGDLS and CDR2 is YYNGEE in the germline V gene. V dropped 4 bases and J dropped 4; count of bases not matched to a gene: 19. This CDR3 region has 19 residues. The CDR3 spells CASSSPRASGGGAGETQYF. CDR3 DNA: TGTGCCAGCAGCTCCCCCCGGGCTAGCGGGGGTGGGGCCGGAGAGACCCAGTACTTC.

The chain has TRBV10-2 and TRBJ1-4; weak D call: TRBD1 (5 bases). Trimming pared 2 bases from V and 5 bases from J, leaving 18 bases between. Germline V gene lookup returns CDR1 WSHSY and CDR2 SAAADI. CDR3 length: 17 amino acids. CDR3 in amino acids: CASSEGAKARRNEKLFF. CDR3 nucleotides: TGCGCCAGCAGTGAGGGGGCAAAGGCACGGCGGAATGAAAAACTGTTTTTT.